This T cell receptor beta chain was found in a study of blood T cell repertoires in COVID-19. Study summary: Acute-phase and convalescent COVID-19 samples originated in the United States, Italy and Spain. T cells, B-cell-depleted T cells, or PBMCs supplied cDNA or gDNA.

The data were produced by immunoSEQ multiplex PCR, yet TCRdb's version contains in-frame clones alone and is incomplete. The sample contains 70,000 to 95,000 clones, 88% of which appear only once. The V and J ends lost 7 bases and 7 bases, in that order; junction bases with no gene match: 7. The V gene's germline CDR1 is KGHSY and CDR2 FQNENV. The CDR3 extends over 15 amino acids. Sequences were obtained from peripheral blood. This TCR derives from a man between 65 and 85 years old with acute or convalescent COVID-19. The chain uses TRBV16 and TRBJ2-1; 13 bases are shared with TRBD2. The CDR3 sequence: CASKRGTSGANEQFF. DNA of the CDR3: TGTGCCAGCAAACGGGGGACTAGCGGGGCTAATGAGCAGTTCTTC.